This T cell receptor beta chain was identified during a study of shared clonotypes between healthy human individuals. After removal of 4 bases from V and 1 base from J, the junction contained 7 bases not matched to a gene. This CDR3 has 17 residues. Germline V gives CDR1 SEHNR, CDR2 FQNEAQ (reference sequence). Genomic DNA per cell subset filled all wells of several immunoSEQ plates. Methods used by the authors: From ImmunoSEQ came sequences covering only the junction and carrying no quality scores, so filtering differed. Method: immunoSEQ multiplex PCR; TCRdb's copy keeps in-frame clones and lacks some. That table gives V, J and clone size, and the DNA gave D and trimming. The sample comprises about 600,000 clones, around 97% of which are singletons, and approximately 0.057% rests with the top ten. Comments on this clone: Its antigen is not identified.

Study findings and constraints: Depth of sequencing was expected to influence donor clonotype sharing.

The receptor's source is a woman aged 30 to 39 in good health. Sequenced sample: naive CD4+ T cells sorted from blood. Subset: CD45RA+ positively selected. The chain is built from TRBV7-9 and TRBJ1-3; 10 nucleotides align to TRBD1. CDR3 protein: CASSSYDRGQSGNTIYF. The DNA for the CDR3 is TGTGCCAGCAGCTCGTACGACAGGGGGCAATCTGGAAACACCATATATTTT.